The 5 T cell receptor beta chains listed next were all sequenced from one sample in a study of cytomegalovirus exposure and HLA in healthy donors. The PCR had 60 Vbeta and 13 Jbeta primers. Sequencing was performed with immunoSEQ multiplex PCR; in TCRdb, only in-frame clones are kept and a portion is missing. The repertoire has about 180,000 clones, 75% to 85% of them found once; the top ten carry 2% to 2.5%. Sequences were obtained from PBMCs. All receptors come from a woman aged 25 to 39 in good health and CMV-seronegative.

V and J are TRBV14 and TRBJ1-2; possibly TRBD1 for D (6 bases). Germline V gives CDR1 SGHDN, CDR2 FVKESK. The CDR3 is 14 amino acids. Trimming took off 10 bases at V and 5 bases at J, with 20 bases between the two ends. In DNA, the CDR3 is TGTGCCACCTCCCCCCAACAGGGACAATATGGCTACACCTTC. This sequence encodes CATSPQQGQYGYTF.

This chain links TRBV19 with TRBJ2-5; the match to TRBD1 covers 8 bases. The J segment lost 0 bases and the V segment lost 5 bases, leaving 14 bases of the junction unmatched. CDR3 length equals 18 residues. The germline V gene encodes CDR1 LNHDA and CDR2 SQIVND (reference sequence). CDR3 coding DNA: TGTGCCAGTAGTCAATATAGAGGGACAGGACAGTACCAAGAGACCCAGTACTTC. Encoded protein: CASSQYRGTGQYQETQYF.

The chain combines TRBV5-1 with TRBJ2-5; tentatively, D is TRBD1 (5 bases). The length of the CDR3 is 13 residues. The V gene lost 5 bases and the J gene lost 5 bases, with 13 bases spanning the gap. In germline, CDR1 is SGHRS, CDR2 YFSETQ. CDR3 sequence reads: CASRRGLGETQYF. CDR3 DNA: TGCGCCAGCAGAAGGGGCCTTGGGGAGACCCAGTACTTC. Full variable domain (remainder filled in from reference TRBV5-1 and TRBJ2-5): KAGVTQTPRYLIKTRGQQVTLSCSPISGHRSVSWYQQTPGQGLQFLFEYFSETQRNKGNFPGRFSGRQFSNSRSEMNVSTLELGDSALYLCASRRGLGETQYFGPGTRLLVL.

This rearrangement joins TRBV6-6 to TRBJ2-4, with 8 bases identical to TRBD1. The CDR3 totals 15 residues. Trimming removed 6 bases from V and 4 bases from J; junction bases left unmatched: 8. Germline lookup yields CDR1 MNHNY and CDR2 SVGAGI (reference sequence). CDR3 bases: TGTGCCAGCAGAACCTTAAACAGGGGGAAAAACATTCAGTACTTC. Amino acids: CASRTLNRGKNIQYF.

The V call is TRBV28, the J call TRBJ1-2, with a tentative D call TRBD1 (6 bases). The V gene's germline CDR1 is MDHEN and CDR2 SYDVKM. The length of the CDR3 is 12 residues. V was trimmed by 5 bases and J by 8 bases, leaving 12 bases between them. CDR3 in amino acids: CASSPQGRGYTF. The DNA for the CDR3 is TGTGCCAGCAGTCCACAGGGAAGGGGCTACACCTTC.